These 28 T cell receptor beta chains originate from one sample sequenced in a study of breast tumors, draining lymph nodes, adjacent tissues. Axillary draining lymph nodes of breast cancer patients supplied the node samples. TCRdb independently ran MiXCR on the multiplex PCR reads; one entry per CDR3 protein. The data contain about 130,000 distinct CDR3 sequences, around 20% of them singletons. Sequencing used axillary lymph node tissue. The source is a female donor with breast cancer. Some clones in this sample may be carry-over from other donors' samples.

This clonotype appeared many times. The rearrangement uses TRBV12-3 or TRBV12-4 and TRBJ2-3; D might be TRBD2 (6 bases). This CDR3 comprises 16 residues. V lost 7 bases to trimming and J lost 3 bases, with 20 bases between them. The CDR3 region has the DNA TGTGCCAGCACTCTGGGGGACTTAACCGGGACAGATACGCAGTATTTT. It translates to CASTLGDLTGTDTQYF.

This clonotype was detected ten times or more. The chain recombines TRBV7-8 with TRBJ1-2; possible D gene TRBD1, 5 bases. The CDR3 is 16 residues long. V was shortened by 5 bases and J by 1 base, with 17 bases between the two germline ends. Germline V CDR1 and CDR2: SGHVS, FQNEAQ. This chain's CDR3 is CASSRGRVPLNYGYTF. In DNA, the CDR3 is TGTGCCAGCAGCCGGGGGAGGGTCCCCCTTAACTATGGCTACACCTTC.

This clonotype showed up many times. The chain employs TRBV28 and TRBJ1-2; D might be TRBD1 (5 bases). Trimming shortened V by 11 bases and J by 2 bases, and 12 bases separated the two germline ends. The CDR3 runs to 12 residues. CDR1 is MDHEN and CDR2 is SYDVKM in the germline V gene. The DNA for the CDR3 is TGTGCCGTTGACAGATCCAACTATGGCTACACCTTC. Protein product: CAVDRSNYGYTF.

As to this clonotype: A read error may explain this, as a much larger clone is one base away. The rearrangement links TRBV6-5 to TRBJ2-1, with TRBD2 identical over 8 bases. Germline CDR1 and CDR2: MNHEY and SVGAGI. This CDR3 is built from 15 residues. The CDR3 region has the DNA TGTGCCAGCAGTTACTTCAATCGGGGGGGCAATGGGCAGTTCTTC. Its protein product is CASSYFNRGGNGQFF.

Notes on this clonotype: A read error may account for a junction end that differs from germline. The rearrangement joins TRBV28 to TRBJ1-2; D is ambiguous. Germline CDR1 MDHEN, CDR2 SYDVKM. This CDR3 has 14 residues. The CDR3 DNA is TGTACCAGCAGTTCTCGGATGGGCGGTGGGGGCTACACCTTC. It codes for CTSSSRMGGGGYTF.

This clonotype was detected a few times. The chain carries TRBV18 and TRBJ2-2, with TRBD2 matching 8 bases. CDR3 length: 14 amino acids. Germline values: CDR1 KGHSH, CDR2 LQKENI. The V segment lost 3 bases and the J segment 6 bases; nucleotides outside the gene matches: 3. The DNA of the CDR3 is TGTGCCAGCTCACCGCCCGGGAGGGCCGGGGAGCTGTTTTTT. Translated: CASSPPGRAGELFF.

As regards this clonotype: A read error is possible here, since a much larger clone lies one base away. The chain recombines TRBV6-5 with TRBJ2-1, with D uncertain. The V gene's germline CDR1 is MNHEY and CDR2 SVGAGI. The CDR3 has 13 amino acids. V was pared by 9 bases and J by 0 bases, with 9 bases between. The CDR3 loop is CASVSGSYNEQFF. CDR3 sequence (DNA): TGTGCCAGTGTTTCGGGCTCCTACAATGAGCAGTTCTTC.

In this sample, this clonotype turned up many times. The chain recombines TRBV10-2 with TRBJ1-5, with D unclear. There are 14 residues in the CDR3. V was clipped by 3 bases and J by 0 bases, with 6 bases between them. Looked up from germline, CDR1 is WSHSY and CDR2 is SAAADI. As DNA, the CDR3 is TGCGCCAGCAGTGATCTGTATAGCAATCAGCCCCAGCATTTT. This gives the protein CASSDLYSNQPQHF.

This clonotype was observed at least ten times. The rearrangement links TRBV6-2 or TRBV6-3 to TRBJ2-7, with 10 bases aligning to TRBD2. CDR3 length equals 14 residues. V lost 3 bases to trimming and J lost 5 bases; unmatched junction nucleotides: 4. Per the germline V gene, CDR1 is MNHEY and CDR2 is SVGEGT. The CDR3 loop is CASSYLAGEDEQYF. The DNA of the CDR3 is TGTGCCAGCAGTTATCTAGCGGGAGAGGACGAGCAGTACTTC.

Ten or more counts support this clonotype. The chain has TRBV11-2 and TRBJ1-3; TRBD1 matches at 7 bases. The CDR3 loop spans 15 amino acids. V dropped 3 bases and J dropped 2; count of bases not matched to a gene: 4. From germline, CDR1 is SGHAT and CDR2 FQNNGV. The CDR3 nucleotides are TGTGCCAGCAGCTTCCCCCAGGGGGCTGGAAACACCATATATTTT. The encoded protein is CASSFPQGAGNTIYF.

Comment on this clonotype: This may arise from a read error, as a much more abundant clone is one base away. The chain is built from TRBV5-4 and TRBJ1-4; 7 positions agree with TRBD1. The CDR3 consists of 13 residues. Germline CDR1 and CDR2: SGHNT and YYREEE (reference sequence). J lost 9 bases, V lost 5 bases, and 7 bases had no gene match. The CDR3 nucleotides read TGTGCCAGCAGAAAAGGGACAGATCAAAAACTGTTTTTT. Protein product: CASRKGTDQKLFF. Based on the CDR3 plus reference TRBV5-4 and TRBJ1-4, the full variable domain is ETGVTQSPTHLIKTRGQQVTLRCSSQSGHNTVSWYQQALGQGPQFIFQYYREEENGRGNFPPRFSGLQFPNYSSELNVNALELDDSALYLCASRKGTDQKLFFGSGTQLSVL.

This chain links TRBV12-1 with TRBJ2-7; the table calls TRBD1, which could not be checked here. TRBV12-1 is classified as a pseudogene. The CDR3 runs to 14 residues. Here the CDR3 DNA reads TGTGCCAGCAATCCCCTAAGTGGCTGCTACGAGCAGTACTTC. It translates to CASNPLSGCYEQYF.

The rearrangement links TRBV27 to TRBJ2-1; no definite D call. Trimming took off 2 bases at V and 4 bases at J, with 15 bases between the two ends. The CDR3 totals 16 residues. Germline CDR1 is MNHEY and CDR2 is SMNVEV (reference sequence). The CDR3 sequence: CASSLRANPTYNEQFF. The CDR3 DNA reads TGTGCCAGCAGTTTACGGGCGAACCCGACGTACAATGAGCAGTTCTTC.

This clonotype was recorded at least ten times. The chain uses TRBV5-1 and TRBJ2-1; possible D gene TRBD2, 6 bases. The CDR3 length is 15 residues. Germline CDR1 and CDR2: SGHRS and YFSETQ. V dropped 5 bases and J dropped 6 bases, with 18 bases sitting between them. The CDR3 protein is CASRVGAGSGNEQFF. The CDR3 DNA reads TGCGCCAGCAGAGTAGGGGCGGGATCTGGCAATGAGCAGTTCTTC. Using reference TRBV5-1 and TRBJ2-1 for the parts outside the CDR3, the full variable domain is KAGVTQTPRYLIKTRGQQVTLSCSPISGHRSVSWYQQTPGQGLQFLFEYFSETQRNKGNFPGRFSGRQFSNSRSEMNVSTLELGDSALYLCASRVGAGSGNEQFFGPGTRLTVL.

This clonotype was detected ten times or more. The chain links TRBV6-2 or TRBV6-3 to TRBJ2-7, with a tentative D call TRBD2 (6 bases). Deletions cut 5 bases from V and 3 bases from J, with 11 bases between. This CDR3 comprises 13 residues. Germline V gives CDR1 MNHEY, CDR2 SVGEGT. CDR3 amino acids: CASSPPGVYEQYF. Written as DNA, the CDR3 is TGTGCCAGCAGTCCCCCGGGAGTCTACGAGCAGTACTTC.

In its sample, this clonotype was seen many times. This rearrangement joins TRBV7-8 to TRBJ1-3; no clear D gene. Looked up from germline, CDR1 is SGHVS and CDR2 is FQNEAQ. The V end lost 5 bases, the J end lost 0 bases, and 17 bases lay between the germline ends. CDR3 length: 17 residues. The CDR3 loop is CASSPRLRLSSGNTIYF. CDR3 nucleotides: TGTGCCAGCAGCCCCCGCTTGCGCCTTTCCTCTGGAAACACCATATATTTT.

This clonotype was seen at least ten times. The chain carries TRBV20-1 and TRBJ2-1, with 9 bases aligning to TRBD1. CDR1 is DFQATT and CDR2 is SNEGSKA in the germline V gene (reference sequence). CDR3 length equals 15 residues. V lost 1 base, J lost 7 bases, and 8 bases stayed unmatched. CDR3 sequence: CSARGGTGINNEQFF. CDR3 nucleotide sequence: TGCAGTGCTAGAGGAGGGACAGGGATAAATAATGAGCAGTTCTTC.

On this clonotype itself: A much larger clone is a single base away; this may be a read error. The rearrangement uses TRBV19 and TRBJ1-2, with 8 bases identical to TRBD1. This CDR3 has 14 amino acids. V lost 2 bases to trimming and J lost 7 bases; unmatched junction nucleotides: 6. Looked up from germline, CDR1 is LNHDA and CDR2 is SQIVND (reference sequence). The CDR3 spells CASSIPGGACGYTF. In nucleotides, the CDR3 is TGTGCCAGTAGTATACCAGGGGGCGCTTGTGGCTACACCTTC.

V usage is TRBV7-9 and J usage is TRBJ1-1; TRBD1 agrees at 7 bases. Germline V lookup: CDR1 SEHNR, CDR2 FQNEAQ (reference sequence). This CDR3 is built from 14 residues. J gave up 5 bases and V 4 bases, and 7 bases lay outside the gene matches. CDR3 sequence reads: CASSSRQGRTEAFF. CDR3 nucleotide sequence: TGTGCCAGCAGCTCCAGACAGGGAAGGACTGAAGCTTTCTTT.

The chain joins TRBV18 to TRBJ2-6, with D possibly being TRBD1 (6 bases). The CDR3 contains 15 residues. V lost 5 bases and J 1 base, leaving 9 bases between the germline ends. In germline, CDR1 is KGHSH, CDR2 LQKENI. CDR3 in DNA: TGTGCCAGCTCAGAAGGGGGATCTGGGGCCAACGTCCTGACTTTC. Translating it yields CASSEGGSGANVLTF.

A word on this clonotype: This may be a read error, as it is one base from a much larger clone. The rearrangement links TRBV28 to TRBJ2-7, with D possibly matching TRBD1 (5 bases). This CDR3 has 13 residues. CDR1 is MDHEN, CDR2 SYDVKM, per germline. V lost 6 bases and J 7 bases, leaving 16 bases between the germline ends. The chain's CDR3 is CASRQDGVEEQYF. As DNA, the CDR3 is TGTGCCAGCAGACAGGACGGCGTTGAGGAGCAGTACTTC.

There are many counts of this clonotype. The V and J genes are TRBV20-1 and TRBJ2-5, with TRBD2 identical over 16 bases. This CDR3 has 16 residues. V lost 5 bases to trimming and J lost 8 bases; unmatched junction nucleotides: 11. Germline loops: CDR1 DFQATT, CDR2 SNEGSKA (reference sequence). The CDR3 DNA reads TGCAGTGCTTCTGGGACTAGCGGGAGGGCCCAAGTTACCCAGTACTTC. The encoded protein is CSASGTSGRAQVTQYF.

Worth noting for this clonotype: A much larger clone is a single base away; this may be a read error. The chain couples TRBV6-1 to TRBJ2-7; TRBD2 agrees at 10 bases. V dropped 7 bases and J dropped 1; count of bases not matched to a gene: 10. Germline V CDR1 and CDR2: MNHNS, SASEGT. The length of the CDR3 is 16 residues. The CDR3 DNA reads TGTGCCAGCACTGCGCAACTAGCGGGAAGTTCCTACGAGCAGTACTTC. This translates into CASTAQLAGSSYEQYF.

In its sample, this clonotype was seen many times. The chain recombines TRBV20-1 with TRBJ2-7, with unresolved D. The CDR3 has 13 amino acids. The germline CDR1 and CDR2 sequences are DFQATT and SNEGSKA (reference sequence). Between the trimmed V and J ends, which lost 1 base and 2 bases, there was a span of 9 bases. The CDR3 reads CSARVSTAYEQYF. The CDR3 DNA reads as TGCAGTGCTAGAGTCAGCACCGCCTACGAGCAGTACTTC.

At least ten counts were recorded for this clonotype. The chain couples TRBV6-1 to TRBJ2-7; weak D call: TRBD1 (6 bases). CDR3 length: 13 residues. The V end was cut by 3 bases, the J end by 3 bases, with 9 bases between. The germline V gene has CDR1 MNHNS and CDR2 SASEGT. The CDR3 protein is CASSEQGYYEQYF. The CDR3 DNA reads as TGTGCCAGCAGTGAGCAGGGGTACTACGAGCAGTACTTC.

Turning to this clonotype: A much larger clonotype is one base distant, so this may be a read error. The rearrangement uses TRBV5-1 and TRBJ2-3; TRBD2 might be the D (5 bases). Germline lookup yields CDR1 SGHRS and CDR2 YFSETQ. The CDR3 consists of 12 residues. The CDR3 region is CASRTNTDTQCF. CDR3 nucleotide sequence: TGCGCCAGCAGGACTAACACAGATACGCAGTGTTTT.

This clonotype appeared many times. This chain joins TRBV4-1 and TRBJ2-3; D is uncertain. V lost 0 bases, J lost 1 base, and 8 bases lay in between. The CDR3 is 15 residues long. Germline V lookup: CDR1 MGHRA, CDR2 YSYEKL. The CDR3 nucleotides read TGCGCCAGCAGCCAAGAGGCACACGGCACAGATACGCAGTATTTT. This gives the protein CASSQEAHGTDTQYF.

This clonotype has a count of ten or more. This chain joins TRBV10-2 and TRBJ2-2; no clear D. Trimming removed 6 bases at V and 8 bases at J, with 7 bases between. CDR3 length equals 11 residues. Germline lookup yields CDR1 WSHSY and CDR2 SAAADI. CDR3 protein: CASRHSGELFF. The CDR3 nucleotides are TGCGCCAGCAGGCACAGTGGGGAGCTGTTTTTT.